These 21 T cell receptor beta chains came from one sample sequenced in a study of human T cells and chemical hapten exposure. Time point denoted: patch test 1, 2 weeks after DPC sensitization. Described treatment: therapeutic diphenylcyclopropenone sensitization with weekly scalp DPC. TCRdb passed the RACE reads through MiXCR, listing each CDR3 protein once. The sample lists approximately 350,000 distinct CDR3 sequences; under 9% were seen once. The source material was whole blood, sampled in connection with sensitization to the hapten diphenylcyclopropenone (DPC). These receptors were collected from a woman aged 18-29 years with alopecia areata. Some clones in this sample may be carry-over from other donors' samples.

This clonotype was observed at least ten times. This chain joins TRBV29-1 and TRBJ2-7, with TRBD1 as a possible D gene (6 bases). Germline lookup yields CDR1 SQVTM and CDR2 ANQGSEA. Trimming removed 2 bases at V and 4 bases at J, with 15 bases between. The CDR3 is 14 amino acids. CDR3 nucleotide sequence: TGCAGCGTTGAACCAGGGGACGGAGTGTACGAGCAGTACTTC. Translation gives CSVEPGDGVYEQYF.

V gene TRBV25-1 combines with J gene TRBJ1-1, with 7 bases aligning to TRBD1. Germline trimming cut 6 bases from V and 11 bases from J; bases unmatched to any gene: 6. This CDR3 has 11 residues. Per the germline V gene, CDR1 is MGHDK and CDR2 is SYGVNS. The CDR3 spells CASRDRYLAFF. CDR3 nucleotides: TGTGCCAGCAGGGACAGGTACCTTGCTTTCTTT.

This clonotype was seen a handful of times. V is TRBV5-1 and J is TRBJ2-7; 12 nucleotides match TRBD2. The V gene end was trimmed by 4 bases and the J gene end by 3 bases; junction bases not matched to a gene: 8. CDR3 length: 16 amino acids. Germline V gives CDR1 SGHRS, CDR2 YFSETQ. The CDR3 loop is CASSEVLAGGLYEQYF. The DNA of the CDR3 is TGCGCCAGCAGCGAGGTCCTAGCGGGGGGGCTCTACGAGCAGTACTTC.

This clonotype was detected a few times. The chain uses TRBV7-6 and TRBJ2-3; 12 bases are a match to TRBD1. After removal of 3 bases from V and 1 base from J, the junction contained 8 bases not matched to a gene. Germline lookup yields CDR1 SGHVS and CDR2 FNYEAQ. This CDR3 contains 18 residues. This chain's CDR3 is CASSFGTGGQIGTDTQYF. In nucleotides, the CDR3 is TGTGCCAGCAGCTTTGGGACAGGGGGCCAGATCGGCACAGATACGCAGTATTTT.

This clonotype was found many times. J is TRBJ2-3 and V is TRBV6-5; D possibly uses TRBD1 or TRBD2 (6 bases each). Germline-derived CDR1 and CDR2 are MNHEY and SVGAGI. CDR3 length equals 16 residues. CDR3 DNA sequence: TGTGCTACTATAGGGGGGCAGACTTCTAGCACAGATACGCAGTATTTT. Amino acid sequence: CATIGGQTSSTDTQYF.

This clonotype came up many times. This chain uses TRBV7-9 with TRBJ2-6; D may correspond to TRBD1 or TRBD2 (5 bases each). V was pared by 0 bases and J by 2 bases, with 11 bases between. Germline loops: CDR1 SEHNR, CDR2 FQNEAQ (reference sequence). The CDR3 has 17 residues. The CDR3 DNA follows: TGTGCCAGCAGCTTAGCAATGGGGGAACCTGGGGCCAACGTCCTGACTTTC. This gives the protein CASSLAMGEPGANVLTF.

This clonotype was counted between two and nine times. The chain couples TRBV2 to TRBJ2-5, with TRBD1 as a possible D gene (6 bases). V lost 4 bases and J lost 4, with 25 bases in between. This CDR3 comprises 18 residues. In germline, CDR1 is SNHLY, CDR2 FYNNEI. The CDR3 region has the DNA TGTGCCAGCAGTGGGCGCCAGGGGCGCGGGTTTTCTGGAGAGACCCAGTACTTC. It is translated as CASSGRQGRGFSGETQYF.

Ten or more counts support this clonotype. This sequence joins TRBV29-1 and TRBJ1-1; D is unresolved. From germline, CDR1 is SQVTM and CDR2 ANQGSEA. The V end was cut by 0 bases, the J end by 11 bases, with 10 bases between. The length of the CDR3 is 11 residues. CDR3 amino acids: CSVEDTGGAFF. The CDR3 coding sequence is TGCAGCGTTGAAGATACGGGTGGGGCTTTCTTT.

This clonotype was counted a few times. The V gene is TRBV6-2 or TRBV6-3, the J gene TRBJ1-5; no clear D gene. V shed 3 bases and J shed 3 bases, with 9 bases lying between them. From germline, CDR1 is MNHEY and CDR2 SVGEGT. The CDR3 length is 14 residues. The chain's CDR3 is CASSYVGTNQPQHF. CDR3 coding DNA: TGTGCCAGCAGTTATGTCGGTACCAATCAGCCCCAGCATTTT.

This clonotype has at least ten counts. The chain links TRBV3-1 to TRBJ2-7; D is possibly TRBD1 (6 bases). This CDR3 is built from 17 residues. Germline V gene sequence: CDR1 LGHDT, CDR2 YNNKEL (reference sequence). V lost 2 bases, J lost 0 bases, and 17 bases lay in between. The DNA for the CDR3 is TGTGCCAGCAGCCAACCGCGCCCCGACAGGCGCTCCTACGAGCAGTACTTC. It specifies CASSQPRPDRRSYEQYF.

This clonotype was counted many times. This rearrangement joins TRBV10-3 to TRBJ1-6, with D unclear. The CDR3 totals 13 residues. Germline V gene sequence: CDR1 ENHRY, CDR2 SYGVKD. Trimming left V 10 bases short and J 0 bases short, with 7 bases between. The CDR3 loop reads CASRDSYNSPLHF. CDR3 in DNA: TGTGCCAGCAGAGACTCCTATAATTCACCCCTCCACTTT.

This clonotype was counted many times. The chain recombines TRBV5-1 with TRBJ2-1; weak D call: TRBD2 (7 bases). Germline V CDR1 and CDR2: SGHRS, YFSETQ. CDR3 length: 16 residues. The V and J ends lost 1 base and 5 bases respectively, with 16 bases between them. The CDR3 DNA is TGCGCCAGCAGCTTGCTGGGCGGGGGCACGGACAATGAGCAGTTCTTC. Protein: CASSLLGGGTDNEQFF.

The CDR3, as DNA: TGTGCCAGCAGCTCGCGGACAGCGATAAACACTGAAGCTTTCTTT. It yields the protein CASSSRTAINTEAFF. This sequence joins TRBV7-9 and TRBJ1-1, with D perhaps TRBD1 (6 bases). This CDR3 comprises 15 residues. Trimming cost V 4 bases and J 2 bases, with 14 bases left between them. From germline, CDR1 is SEHNR and CDR2 FQNEAQ (reference sequence).

The sample holds a few counts of this clonotype. The gene calls are TRBV25-1 and TRBJ2-7, with 12 bases that match TRBD2. The CDR3 totals 15 residues. V shed 2 bases and J 9 bases; nucleotides not matched to a gene: 8. Germline CDR1 reads MGHDK; CDR2 reads SYGVNS. CDR3 loop: CASSEASGGVLPQYF. CDR3 nucleotides: TGTGCCAGCAGTGAAGCTAGCGGGGGGGTCCTACCGCAGTACTTC.

The genes are TRBV3-1 and TRBJ2-5; no reliable D call. Trimming stripped 1 base from V and 4 bases from J, with 7 bases between. The CDR3 covers 13 residues. Germline V gene data show CDR1 as LGHDT and CDR2 as YNNKEL (reference sequence). The CDR3 bases are TGTGCCAGCAGCCAAGGTCCCACAGAGACCCAGTACTTC. It is translated as CASSQGPTETQYF.

This clonotype came up many times. The junction differs from germline at one of its ends, possibly a read error. V usage is TRBV18 and J usage is TRBJ1-5; D possibly corresponds to TRBD1 (6 bases). The CDR3 covers 12 residues. Germline lookup yields CDR1 KGHSH and CDR2 LQKENI. CDR3 in DNA: TGTGCCAGCTCAACACCCCAGGGGTCCCAGCATTTT. Amino acids: CASSTPQGSQHF.

This clonotype was counted ten times or more. The rearrangement links TRBV28 to TRBJ2-5; possibly TRBD1 for D (5 bases). V was shortened by 6 bases and J by 3 bases, with 17 bases between the two germline ends. The CDR3 spans 15 residues. CDR1 and CDR2 (germline): MDHEN, SYDVKM. The CDR3 sequence: CASSREGAGEETQYF. The CDR3 DNA sequence: TGTGCCAGCAGCCGCGAAGGGGCAGGAGAAGAGACCCAGTACTTC.

This clonotype was seen a few times. CDR3 protein: CSVAGTVNTEAFF. DNA for the CDR3: TGCAGCGTTGCCGGGACAGTTAACACTGAAGCTTTCTTT. V is TRBV29-1 and J is TRBJ1-1; 7 bases match TRBD1. This CDR3 is built from 13 residues. Germline V gene data show CDR1 as SQVTM and CDR2 as ANQGSEA. Trimming took 4 bases from V and 2 from J; bases not matched to a gene: 4.

This chain uses TRBV14 with TRBJ2-1, with D perhaps matching TRBD2 (5 bases). Trimming took off 1 base at V and 0 bases at J, with 10 bases between the two ends. Germline V gives CDR1 SGHDN, CDR2 FVKESK. This CDR3 spans 16 amino acids. CDR3 residues: CASSQGLATSYNEQFF. The CDR3 region has the DNA TGTGCCAGCAGCCAAGGATTAGCGACCTCCTACAATGAGCAGTTCTTC.

This chain uses TRBV5-6 with TRBJ1-6, with D perhaps matching TRBD1 (5 bases). Germline lookup yields CDR1 SGHDT and CDR2 YYEEEE. The CDR3 sequence is 16 residues long. V shed 2 bases and J shed 0 bases, with 9 bases lying between them. The CDR3 protein is CASSFKGSSYNSPLHF. The CDR3 nucleotides are TGTGCCAGCAGCTTTAAGGGGAGCTCCTATAATTCACCCCTCCACTTT.

This clonotype was seen at least ten times. The V and J genes are TRBV10-3 and TRBJ2-3; TRBD2 agrees at 7 bases. CDR1 and CDR2 (germline): ENHRY, SYGVKD. Germline trimming cut 2 bases from V and 2 bases from J; bases unmatched to any gene: 1. There are 14 residues in the CDR3. Here the CDR3 reads CAISEGLDTDTQYF. In nucleotides, the CDR3 is TGTGCCATCAGTGAGGGACTAGACACAGATACGCAGTATTTT.